The source of this T cell receptor (beta chain) is a study of cytomegalovirus exposure and HLA in healthy donors. Study-wide background: The 120 or so validation repertoires used the same platform as the roughly 670 first-cohort repertoires, a later analysis reported.

Trimming stripped 5 bases from V and 2 bases from J, with 10 bases between. From germline, CDR1 is MNHEY and CDR2 SMNVEV (reference sequence). The CDR3 is 14 residues long. Broader study findings: Cytomegalovirus association was assigned to about 150 TCR beta chains. Accounts indicate the classifier identified cytomegalovirus status with strong specificity and sensitivity. TCR sequences were mostly rare, though some public TCRs occurred in many donors.

Profiled with immunoSEQ multiplex PCR; TCRdb holds only in-frame clones, not every one. This sample has 110,000 or so clones, with about 87% found just once. This clone was recorded once. No antigen is known for it. The chain employs TRBV27 and TRBJ1-5; tentatively, D is TRBD1 (6 bases). Specimen: PBMCs. This clonotype originated in a man aged 18 to 30 in good health and CMV-seronegative. The CDR3 bases are TGTGCCAGCAGTCCCCGGACAGGCAATCAGCCCCAGCATTTT. Its protein product is CASSPRTGNQPQHF.